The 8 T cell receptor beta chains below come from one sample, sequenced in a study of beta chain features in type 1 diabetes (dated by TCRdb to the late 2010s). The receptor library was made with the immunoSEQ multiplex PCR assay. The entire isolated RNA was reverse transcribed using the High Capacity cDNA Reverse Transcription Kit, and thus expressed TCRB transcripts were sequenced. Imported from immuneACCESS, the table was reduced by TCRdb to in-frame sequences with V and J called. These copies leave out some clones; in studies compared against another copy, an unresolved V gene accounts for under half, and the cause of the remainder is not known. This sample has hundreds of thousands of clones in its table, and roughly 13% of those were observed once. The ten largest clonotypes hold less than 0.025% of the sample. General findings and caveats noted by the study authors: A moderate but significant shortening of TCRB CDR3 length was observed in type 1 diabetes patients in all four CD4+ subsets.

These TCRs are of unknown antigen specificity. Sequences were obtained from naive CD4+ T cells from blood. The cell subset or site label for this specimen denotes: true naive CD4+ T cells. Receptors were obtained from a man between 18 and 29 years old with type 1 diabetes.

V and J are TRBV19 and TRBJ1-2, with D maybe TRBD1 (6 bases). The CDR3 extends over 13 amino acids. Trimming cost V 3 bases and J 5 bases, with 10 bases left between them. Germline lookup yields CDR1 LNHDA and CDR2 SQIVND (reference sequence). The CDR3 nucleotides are TGTGCCAGTAGTATTGACAGGCCATATGGCTACACCTTC. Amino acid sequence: CASSIDRPYGYTF.

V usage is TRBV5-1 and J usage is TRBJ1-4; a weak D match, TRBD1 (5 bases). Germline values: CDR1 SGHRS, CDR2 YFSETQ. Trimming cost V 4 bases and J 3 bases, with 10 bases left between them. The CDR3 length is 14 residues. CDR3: CASSVREANEKLFF. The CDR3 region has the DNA TGCGCCAGCAGCGTCAGGGAAGCTAATGAAAAACTGTTTTTT.

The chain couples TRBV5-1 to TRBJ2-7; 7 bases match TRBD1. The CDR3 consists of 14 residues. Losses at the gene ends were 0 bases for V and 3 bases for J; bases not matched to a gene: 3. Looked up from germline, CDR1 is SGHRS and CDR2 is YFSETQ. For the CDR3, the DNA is TGCGCCAGCAGCTTGGGGGACAGCTTCTACGAGCAGTACTTC. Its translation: CASSLGDSFYEQYF.

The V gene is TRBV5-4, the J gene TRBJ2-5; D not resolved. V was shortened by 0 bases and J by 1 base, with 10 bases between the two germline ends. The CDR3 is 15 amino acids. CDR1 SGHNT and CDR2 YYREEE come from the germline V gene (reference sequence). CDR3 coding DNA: TGTGCCAGCAGCTTGGAAGGGAACGGCCAAGAGACCCAGTACTTC. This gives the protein CASSLEGNGQETQYF.

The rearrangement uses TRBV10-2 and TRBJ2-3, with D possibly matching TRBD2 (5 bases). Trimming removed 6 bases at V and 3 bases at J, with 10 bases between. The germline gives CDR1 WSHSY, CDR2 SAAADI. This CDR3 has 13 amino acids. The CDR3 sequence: CASRDWITDTQYF. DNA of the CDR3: TGCGCCAGCAGGGACTGGATAACAGATACGCAGTATTTT.

The CDR3 nucleotides are TGTGCCAGTAGCCCCTCATGGGAGGGGGATACTGAAGCTTTCTTT. Its protein product is CASSPSWEGDTEAFF. The chain is built from TRBV19 and TRBJ1-1; perhaps TRBD1 as D (6 bases). V gave up 6 bases and J gave up 5 bases, with 19 bases separating them. CDR1 LNHDA and CDR2 SQIVND come from the germline V gene (reference sequence). The CDR3 has 15 residues.

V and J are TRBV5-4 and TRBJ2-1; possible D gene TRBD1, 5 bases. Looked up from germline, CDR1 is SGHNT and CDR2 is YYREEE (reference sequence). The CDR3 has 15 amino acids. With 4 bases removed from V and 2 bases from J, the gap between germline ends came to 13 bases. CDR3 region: CASSTQGFAYNEQFF. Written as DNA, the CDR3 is TGTGCCAGCAGCACCCAGGGATTCGCCTACAATGAGCAGTTCTTC. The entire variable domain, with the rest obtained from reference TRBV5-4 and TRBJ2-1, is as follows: ETGVTQSPTHLIKTRGQQVTLRCSSQSGHNTVSWYQQALGQGPQFIFQYYREEENGRGNFPPRFSGLQFPNYSSELNVNALELDDSALYLCASSTQGFAYNEQFFGPGTRLTVL.

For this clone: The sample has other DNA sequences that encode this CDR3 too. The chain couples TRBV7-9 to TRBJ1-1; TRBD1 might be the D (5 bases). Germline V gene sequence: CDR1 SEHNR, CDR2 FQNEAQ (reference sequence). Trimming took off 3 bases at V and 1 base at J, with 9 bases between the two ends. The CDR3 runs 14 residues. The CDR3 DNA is TGTGCCAGCAGCTTGGCCGGGGGGAACACTGAAGCTTTCTTT. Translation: CASSLAGGNTEAFF.